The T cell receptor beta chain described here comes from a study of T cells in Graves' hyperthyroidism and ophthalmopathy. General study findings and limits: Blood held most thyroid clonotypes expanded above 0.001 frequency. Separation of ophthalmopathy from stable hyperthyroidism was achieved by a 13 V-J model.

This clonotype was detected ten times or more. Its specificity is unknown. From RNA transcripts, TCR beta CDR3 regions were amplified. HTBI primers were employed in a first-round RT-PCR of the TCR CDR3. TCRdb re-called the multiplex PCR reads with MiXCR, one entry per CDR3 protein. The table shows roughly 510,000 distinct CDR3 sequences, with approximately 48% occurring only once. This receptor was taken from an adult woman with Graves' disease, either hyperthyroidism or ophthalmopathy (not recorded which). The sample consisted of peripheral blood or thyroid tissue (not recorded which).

Written as DNA, the CDR3 is TGCAGTGCCACGGGAGGGCCATTCTCCGGGGAGCTGTTTTTT. Residues: CSATGGPFSGELFF. J is TRBJ2-2 and V is TRBV20-1; 8 bases map to TRBD2. After removal of 6 bases from V and 6 bases from J, the junction contained 9 bases not matched to a gene. The CDR3 runs 14 residues. The germline V gene encodes CDR1 DFQATT and CDR2 SNEGSKA (reference sequence).